The present TCR beta chain was sequenced within a study of radiation and T cells in renal cell carcinoma. About this clone itself: As yet, its antigen is unknown.

This CDR3 contains 11 residues. The germline gives CDR1 MNHNS, CDR2 SASEGT. V was cut by 3 bases and J by 10 bases, with 9 bases left in between. Time point reported: blood 4 weeks post-SBRT, at nephrectomy. Treatment of the sample: 15 Gy SBRT to primary tumor, nephrectomy 4 weeks later. Serial blood draws occurred at baseline and 2 and 4 weeks post-SBRT. Study results and caveats: In blood, top tumor clones expanded by 2 weeks, shrinking by 4. Without pretreatment biopsies, baseline tumor clonotype presence was undetermined.

The data were produced by immunoSEQ multiplex PCR, yet TCRdb's version contains in-frame clones alone and is incomplete. The table lists around 140,000 clones, approximately 86% of them singletons. The input for sequencing was blood, taken from a patient whose treatment included radiotherapy and nephrectomy. The chain joins TRBV6-1 to TRBJ2-5; tentatively, D is TRBD1 (6 bases). This receptor was taken from a woman aged 45 to 65 with renal cell carcinoma. CDR3 sequence reads: CASSEARGQYF. The CDR3 bases are TGTGCCAGCAGTGAGGCCAGGGGCCAGTACTTC.